This T cell receptor beta chain was recorded in a study of T cells after yellow fever vaccination. Study-wide background: The authors prepared low-cell-number fractions using SMART-Seq v4 Ultra Low Input.

Between the trimmed V and J ends, which lost 3 bases and 0 bases, there was a span of 13 bases. From germline, CDR1 is LGHNA and CDR2 YSLEER. The CDR3 length is 16 residues. This clonotype was seen many times. No antigen is known for it. The study, taken as a whole, reports: Most clones from primary vaccination were detected again post-booster (about 96% CD4, 70% to 90% CD8). Weaker, the secondary response peaked sooner, at day 5 versus 15.

TCRdb recomputed calls from the 5' RACE reads with MiXCR, one row per CDR3 protein. This sample has under 150,000 distinct CDR3 sequences, with more than 6% found just once. The clonotype originates from a man aged 25 to 45 who received the YFV17D yellow fever vaccine. The sample consisted of CD4+ T cells sorted from PBMCs, taken 5 days after the yellow fever booster vaccination. The chain is built from TRBV4-3 and TRBJ2-3; tentative D call: TRBD2 (6 bases). CDR3 region: CASSQAWGLSTDTQYF. As DNA, the CDR3 is TGCGCCAGCAGCCAGGCCTGGGGACTGAGCACAGATACGCAGTATTTT.